One sample yielded the 32 T cell receptor beta chains listed below, sequenced in a study of blood T cells in healthy people across ages (dated by TCRdb to between 2014 and 2016). Libraries were constructed by 5' RACE. Sequencer: Illumina HiSeq 2500. The second PCR ran for about 6 to 11 cycles and used a J-beta primer mix along with a sample-barcoded 5' primer. The public reads were quality trimmed at Q25 with fastp and then assembled into clones with MiXCR by TCRdb, keeping productive beta chains. Each CDR3 protein appears once, grouped with its most common genes and DNA. In this sample the table shows hundreds of thousands of distinct CDR3 sequences, roughly 50% of which occur a single time. In total, the top ten clones hold around 32% of the sample. Source material: blood. These TCRs come from a woman aged 60-75 years in good health.

This chain uses TRBV25-1 with TRBJ2-5; D is unclear. This CDR3 has 15 amino acids. With 2 bases removed from V and 0 bases from J, the gap between germline ends came to 10 bases. CDR1 is MGHDK and CDR2 is SYGVNS in the germline V gene. CDR3 loop: CASSEQNWYQETQYF. As DNA, the CDR3 is TGTGCCAGCAGTGAACAGAATTGGTACCAAGAGACCCAGTACTTC.

The sample holds a few counts of this clonotype. The chain couples TRBV27 to TRBJ2-1; the D is unclear. Trimming left V 3 bases short and J 6 bases short, with 6 bases between. This CDR3 is 12 amino acids long. Germline V lookup: CDR1 MNHEY, CDR2 SMNVEV (reference sequence). The CDR3 spells CASSFPPNEQFF. In DNA form, the CDR3 reads TGTGCCAGCAGTTTCCCCCCCAATGAGCAGTTCTTC.

In regard to this clonotype: It may be a read error: a sequence one base away is much more abundant. The V gene is TRBV25-1, the J gene TRBJ1-1; TRBD1 matches at 8 bases. The CDR3 is 14 residues long. The germline gives CDR1 MGHDK, CDR2 SYGVNS. CDR3 sequence reads: CASSQDRGDTDAFF. The CDR3 coding sequence is TGTGCCAGCAGTCAAGACAGGGGCGACACTGATGCTTTCTTT.

V and J are TRBV7-6 and TRBJ2-7; TRBD1 is a possible D gene (6 bases). Germline CDR1 reads SGHVS; CDR2 reads FNYEAQ. The CDR3 totals 14 residues. Trimming stripped 6 bases from V and 0 bases from J, with 12 bases between. The CDR3 is CASRVRDNSYEQYF. CDR3 coding DNA: TGTGCCAGCAGGGTACGGGACAACTCCTACGAGCAGTACTTC.

This chain connects TRBV28 to TRBJ2-3; 9 bases agree with TRBD1. The germline V gene has CDR1 MDHEN and CDR2 SYDVKM. The length of the CDR3 is 18 residues. V was clipped by 4 bases and J by 1 base; unmatched bases: 12. The CDR3 bases are TGTGCCAGCAGTTCCTTATCGGACAGGGGAGGGGGCACAGATACGCAGTATTTT. Its translation: CASSSLSDRGGGTDTQYF.

The rearrangement links TRBV4-1 to TRBJ1-1; tentative D call: TRBD1 (5 bases). The germline V gene encodes CDR1 MGHRA and CDR2 YSYEKL. With 0 bases removed from V and 6 bases from J, the gap between germline ends came to 14 bases. This CDR3 is 15 amino acids long. Written as DNA, the CDR3 is TGCGCCAGCAGCCAAGATCAGGGTACGGGGGCTGAAGCTTTCTTT. Encoded protein: CASSQDQGTGAEAFF.

The chain is built from TRBV7-3 and TRBJ2-1; possibly TRBD2 for D (6 bases). The DNA end is a closer match to TRBJ2-7, so the J assignment may be wrong. Germline V CDR1 and CDR2: SGHTA, FQGTGA. This CDR3 spans 16 amino acids. CDR3 region: CASSLGGSGAYTEQYF. In DNA, the CDR3 is TGTGCCAGCAGCTTAGGCGGTAGCGGCGCCTACACTGAGCAGTACTTC.

The V gene is TRBV5-1, the J gene TRBJ2-2; no clear D. The CDR3 covers 15 residues. V was shortened by 0 bases and J by 8 bases, with 14 bases between the two germline ends. CDR1 is SGHRS, CDR2 YFSETQ, per germline. The CDR3 is CASSLAIGVRGELFF. The CDR3 nucleotides are TGCGCCAGCAGCTTGGCCATTGGGGTACGAGGGGAGCTGTTTTTT.

This clonotype was seen only a few times. The chain combines TRBV7-2 with TRBJ1-4; D is unclear. Trimming removed 5 bases from V and 8 bases from J, with 12 bases in between. The V gene's germline CDR1 is SGHTA and CDR2 FQGNSA. This CDR3 spans 13 amino acids. CDR3 DNA: TGTGCCAGCAGCCGTCAAGTAGGAGAAAAACTGTTTTTT. Its protein product is CASSRQVGEKLFF.

The chain carries TRBV15 and TRBJ2-3, with D tentatively TRBD1 or TRBD2 (5 bases each). The germline CDR1 and CDR2 sequences are LNHNV and YYDKDF (reference sequence). The CDR3 runs 15 residues. Between the trimmed V and J ends, which lost 0 bases and 14 bases, there was a span of 21 bases. The CDR3 here is CATSRDGTSLRYAYF. CDR3 sequence (DNA): TGTGCCACCAGCAGAGATGGGACCTCCCTCCGATACGCGTATTTT.

This rearrangement joins TRBV5-6 to TRBJ2-2; D remains ambiguous. CDR1 and CDR2 (germline): SGHDT, YYEEEE. The V end lost 4 bases, the J end lost 7 bases, and 8 bases lay between the germline ends. This CDR3 has 12 amino acids. Written as DNA, the CDR3 is TGTGCCAGCAGCAAGCCCGGCGGGGAGCTGTTTTTT. Its protein is CASSKPGGELFF.

This clonotype was detected ten times or more. V and J are TRBV9 and TRBJ2-6; D not resolved. The germline gives CDR1 SGDLS, CDR2 YYNGEE. The V gene lost 0 bases and the J gene lost 0 bases, with 4 bases spanning the gap. CDR3 length: 15 residues. CDR3 DNA: TGTGCCAGCAGCGTAGGAGTCTCTGGGGCCAACGTCCTGACTTTC. It specifies CASSVGVSGANVLTF.

The V and J genes are TRBV11-2 and TRBJ2-3, with 7 bases identical to TRBD1. The J segment lost 0 bases and the V segment lost 4 bases, leaving 4 bases of the junction unmatched. The CDR3 is made up of 15 amino acids. Germline V gene data show CDR1 as SGHAT and CDR2 as FQNNGV. The CDR3 DNA sequence: TGTGCCAGCAGCTCTGGACAGGCTAGCACAGATACGCAGTATTTT. The encoded protein is CASSSGQASTDTQYF.

The V and J genes are TRBV7-9 and TRBJ1-1; 8 nucleotides agree with TRBD1. The CDR3 runs 14 residues. The germline CDR1 and CDR2 sequences are SEHNR and FQNEAQ (reference sequence). V was pared by 2 bases and J by 3 bases, with 2 bases of the junction left unmatched. The CDR3: CASSLLQGDTEAFF. For the CDR3, the DNA is TGTGCCAGCAGCTTATTACAGGGGGACACTGAAGCTTTCTTT. The full variable domain, with the rest looked up from reference TRBV7-9 and TRBJ1-1, is DTGVSQNPRHKITKRGQNVTFRCDPISEHNRLYWYRQTLGQGPEFLTYFQNEAQLEKSRLLSDRFSAERPKGSFSTLEIQRTEQGDSAMYLCASSLLQGDTEAFFGQGTRLTVV.

This clonotype was counted a few times. CDR3 nucleotide sequence: TGTGCCAGCTCACCAGACAGGGGCAGCGGCTACACCTTC. Translation: CASSPDRGSGYTF. The chain couples TRBV18 to TRBJ1-2; 8 bases map to TRBD1. The CDR3 is 13 amino acids. Germline CDR1 and CDR2: KGHSH and LQKENI. The J segment lost 8 bases and the V segment lost 2 bases, leaving 4 bases of the junction unmatched.

The chain carries TRBV7-2 and TRBJ1-2; D is ambiguous. Germline CDR1 SGHTA, CDR2 FQGNSA. V was cut by 1 base and J by 5 bases, with 17 bases left in between. The CDR3 runs to 16 residues. CDR3 coding DNA: TGTGCCAGCAGCTTAGACGGAGCCTCGCCCGCATATGGCTACACCTTC. Protein sequence: CASSLDGASPAYGYTF.

The CDR3 nucleotides are TGTGCCAGCAGCGCGAAACACGACTACGAGCAGTACTTC. It yields the protein CASSAKHDYEQYF. J is TRBJ2-7 and V is TRBV7-3; no clear D. Looked up from germline, CDR1 is SGHTA and CDR2 is FQGTGA. Trimming left V 5 bases short and J 3 bases short, with 11 bases between. This CDR3 has 13 residues.

The chain uses TRBV24-1 and TRBJ2-3, with a weak D call TRBD2 (6 bases). The germline V and J ends were trimmed by 1 base and 0 bases, with 10 bases remaining between them. This CDR3 region has 16 residues. Germline V lookup: CDR1 KGHDR, CDR2 SFDVKD. The CDR3 region is CATSDFGSGSTDTQYF. The CDR3 DNA follows: TGTGCCACCAGTGATTTCGGTAGCGGAAGCACAGATACGCAGTATTTT.

Worth noting for this clonotype: At one end the junction does not follow the germline gene, possibly because of a read error. The chain recombines TRBV6-2 or TRBV6-3 with TRBJ1-2; D is unclear. This CDR3 contains 11 residues. Germline values: CDR1 MNHEY, CDR2 SVGEGT. The chain's CDR3 is CASSYPAGYTF. The CDR3 nucleotides read TGCGCCAGCAGTTACCCGGCTGGCTACACCTTC.

This clonotype has a count of ten or more. A read error is possible here, since a much larger clone lies one base away. The CDR3 spells CASSCGPNTEAFF. DNA of the CDR3: TGTGCCAGCAGCTGCGGACCGAACACTGAAGCTTTCTTT. The chain employs TRBV14 and TRBJ1-1; the D is unclear. The ends were cut back, 5 bases at V and 1 base at J, with 8 bases in the middle. The CDR3 runs 13 residues. Germline loops: CDR1 SGHDN, CDR2 FVKESK.

V and J are TRBV5-1 and TRBJ2-5; perhaps TRBD1 as D (6 bases). CDR3 length: 17 residues. The V end lost 0 bases, the J end lost 5 bases, and 20 bases lay between the germline ends. CDR1 is SGHRS, CDR2 YFSETQ, per germline. The CDR3 bases are TGCGCCAGCAGCTTGGGAGCGATTGGGGGCCTGGGGGAGACCCAGTACTTC. Its protein is CASSLGAIGGLGETQYF.

This clonotype appeared a single time. This chain joins TRBV7-2 and TRBJ2-5; TRBD2 is a possible D gene (6 bases). Trimming left V 2 bases short and J 5 bases short, with 15 bases between. Germline V gives CDR1 SGHTA, CDR2 FQGNSA. This CDR3 spans 15 amino acids. CDR3 in DNA: TGTGCCAGCAGCTTATGGCGGGGCCCTGAGGAGACCCAGTACTTC. This codes for CASSLWRGPEETQYF.

Of note for this clonotype: Just one base apart from a much larger clone, this may be a read error. This chain links TRBV7-9 with TRBJ2-7; 10 bases match TRBD2. The CDR3 totals 14 residues. Trimming at V came to 8 bases and at J to 4 bases, leaving 8 bases not matched to a gene. The germline V gene has CDR1 SEHNR and CDR2 FQNEAQ (reference sequence). This CDR3 reads CASGLAGVQYEQYF. The DNA of the CDR3 is TGTGCCAGCGGCCTAGCGGGAGTACAATACGAGCAGTACTTC.

V is TRBV28 and J is TRBJ2-5; TRBD1 agrees at 9 bases. The J segment lost 4 bases and the V segment lost 7 bases, leaving 13 bases of the junction unmatched. This CDR3 is 16 amino acids long. Germline V gives CDR1 MDHEN, CDR2 SYDVKM. The CDR3 loop is CASTPAGTGYGETQYF. CDR3 DNA sequence: TGTGCCAGCACCCCCGCCGGGACAGGGTATGGAGAGACCCAGTACTTC.

This chain joins TRBV6-5 and TRBJ1-2; perhaps TRBD1 as D (5 bases). This CDR3 comprises 15 residues. V was cut by 4 bases and J by 0 bases, with 12 bases left in between. Germline assignment: CDR1 MNHEY and CDR2 SVGAGI. DNA of the CDR3: TGTGCCAGCAGTTTCAACAGGCTGTCTAACTATGGCTACACCTTC. Translation gives CASSFNRLSNYGYTF.

This clonotype was seen only once. The chain combines TRBV12-3 or TRBV12-4 with TRBJ1-1; no definite D call. With 4 bases removed from V and 5 bases from J, the gap between germline ends came to 8 bases. The CDR3 covers 12 residues. CDR3 region: CASSSIGTEAFF. CDR3 sequence (DNA): TGTGCCAGCAGTTCTATTGGGACTGAAGCTTTCTTT.

The gene calls are TRBV7-2 and TRBJ2-7; possible D gene TRBD1, 5 bases. This CDR3 region has 13 residues. V was trimmed by 4 bases and J by 5 bases, leaving 12 bases between them. The germline V gene encodes CDR1 SGHTA and CDR2 FQGNSA. In DNA, the CDR3 is TGTGCCAGCAGCTACCGATCAGGGAACGAGCAGTACTTC. Protein sequence: CASSYRSGNEQYF.

Points on this clonotype: One end of the junction fails to match germline, which may point to a read error. The rearrangement links TRBV2 to TRBJ1-1; D uncertain. Looked up from germline, CDR1 is SNHLY and CDR2 is FYNNEI. The CDR3 sequence is 13 residues long. The CDR3 spells CTSSPLGTTEAFF. The CDR3 DNA follows: TGTACCAGCAGTCCCCTGGGTACGACTGAAGCTTTCTTT.

The chain links TRBV20-1 to TRBJ2-3; 9 bases map to TRBD2. The germline V gene has CDR1 DFQATT and CDR2 SNEGSKA (reference sequence). The ends lost 7 bases at V and 5 bases at J; junction bases unmatched: 10. The CDR3 consists of 14 residues. In DNA form, the CDR3 reads TGCAGTGGAGGCGGCGGGAGGGCAGAAGATACGCAGTATTTT. This codes for CSGGGGRAEDTQYF.

V is TRBV20-1 and J is TRBJ1-5; D is undetermined. Trimming took 3 bases from V and 6 from J, leaving 21 bases between them. The germline CDR1 and CDR2 sequences are DFQATT and SNEGSKA (reference sequence). This CDR3 region has 16 residues. As DNA, the CDR3 is TGCAGTGCTAGTAGGGCCGGGCAAAGCACGACTCAGCCCCAGCATTTT. Its translation: CSASRAGQSTTQPQHF.

Only a few counts were recorded for this clonotype. The chain is built from TRBV7-2 and TRBJ2-2; a weak D match, TRBD1 (5 bases). The ends were cut back, 0 bases at V and 8 bases at J, with 7 bases in the middle. In germline, CDR1 is SGHTA, CDR2 FQGNSA. The CDR3 loop spans 13 amino acids. The DNA of the CDR3 is TGTGCCAGCAGCTTAGCCCGACAGGGGGAGCTGTTTTTT. This codes for CASSLARQGELFF.

The genes are TRBV6-5 and TRBJ2-5, with TRBD2 matching over 12 bases. Germline CDR1 MNHEY, CDR2 SVGAGI. The J segment lost 0 bases and the V segment lost 4 bases, leaving 9 bases of the junction unmatched. The CDR3 loop spans 18 amino acids. CDR3 DNA: TGTGCCAGCAGTTTTGGGCTAGCGGGAGGGGGGAACCAAGAGACCCAGTACTTC. Protein: CASSFGLAGGGNQETQYF.